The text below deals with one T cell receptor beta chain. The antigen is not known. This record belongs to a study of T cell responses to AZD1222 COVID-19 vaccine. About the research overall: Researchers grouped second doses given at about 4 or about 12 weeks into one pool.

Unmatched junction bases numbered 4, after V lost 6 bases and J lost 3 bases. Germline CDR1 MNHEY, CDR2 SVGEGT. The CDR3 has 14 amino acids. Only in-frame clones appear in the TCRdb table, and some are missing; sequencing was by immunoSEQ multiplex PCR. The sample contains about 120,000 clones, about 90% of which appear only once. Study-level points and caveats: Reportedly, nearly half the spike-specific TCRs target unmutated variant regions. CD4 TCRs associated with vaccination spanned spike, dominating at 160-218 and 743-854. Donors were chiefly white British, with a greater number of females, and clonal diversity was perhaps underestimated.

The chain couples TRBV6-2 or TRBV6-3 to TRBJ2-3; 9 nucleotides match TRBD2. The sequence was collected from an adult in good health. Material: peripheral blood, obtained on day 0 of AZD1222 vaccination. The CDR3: CASSRAGGTDTQYF. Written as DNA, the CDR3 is TGTGCCAGCAGCAGGGCGGGGGGGACAGATACGCAGTATTTT.